One sample yielded the 27 T cell receptor beta chains listed below, sequenced in a study of blood T cell repertoires in COVID-19. Method: immunoSEQ multiplex PCR; TCRdb's copy keeps in-frame clones and lacks some. The data show roughly 120,000 clones, roughly 84% seen once. The sequencing sample was made of peripheral blood. These receptor sequences come from a woman of 80 years or more with active or convalescent COVID-19.

V usage is TRBV9 and J usage is TRBJ2-2; 7 nucleotides match TRBD1. V gave up 5 bases and J gave up 0 bases; unmatched junction bases: 7. This CDR3 region has 16 residues. The germline gives CDR1 SGDLS, CDR2 YYNGEE. The DNA for the CDR3 is TGTGCCAGCAGTTCAACAGGGGCCGCGAACACCGGGGAGCTGTTTTTT. This sequence encodes CASSSTGAANTGELFF.

The gene calls are TRBV24-1 and TRBJ1-2; 11 bases are a match to TRBD1. Trimming cost V 4 bases and J 0 bases; bases outside gene matches: 6. The CDR3 length is 17 residues. From germline, CDR1 is KGHDR and CDR2 SFDVKD. The CDR3 bases are TGTGCCACCAGTGAGGCGGGACAGGGGGTCTCTAACTATGGCTACACCTTC. It encodes CATSEAGQGVSNYGYTF.

The V gene is TRBV18, the J gene TRBJ2-7, with 12 bases aligning to TRBD2. Trimming cost V 3 bases and J 4 bases; bases outside gene matches: 7. Germline V CDR1 and CDR2: KGHSH, LQKENI. CDR3 length equals 16 residues. CDR3 bases: TGTGCCAGCTCACCCCTTCCGACTAGCGGGAGATACGAGCAGTACTTC. This sequence encodes CASSPLPTSGRYEQYF.

The chain has TRBV6-5 and TRBJ1-1; TRBD1 aligns across 7 bases. Germline CDR1 MNHEY, CDR2 SVGAGI. V trimming: 7 bases; J trimming: 1 base; junction bases outside the gene matches: 6. This CDR3 has 14 amino acids. The CDR3 DNA reads as TGTGCCAGCAAGTCGGGACAGAGGAACACTGAAGCTTTCTTT. It specifies CASKSGQRNTEAFF.

The V call is TRBV7-8, the J call TRBJ2-3, with TRBD2 matching over 7 bases. Looked up from germline, CDR1 is SGHVS and CDR2 is FQNEAQ. The length of the CDR3 is 16 residues. With 1 base clipped from V and 4 bases from J, the junction kept 8 bases outside the gene matches. CDR3 residues: CASSLVGGRAPDTQYF. The CDR3 nucleotides are TGTGCCAGCAGCTTAGTGGGTGGGAGGGCCCCAGATACGCAGTATTTT.

This chain connects TRBV15 to TRBJ2-1, with 8 bases fitting TRBD2. Per germline, CDR1 LNHNV and CDR2 YYDKDF (reference sequence). This CDR3 region has 11 residues. The trim removed 4 bases at V and 15 bases at J, leaving 5 bases unmatched. The CDR3 DNA follows: TGTGCCACCAGCAAAGGGACTAGTCGGTTCTTC. The encoded protein is CATSKGTSRFF.

The chain's CDR3 is CASSQQGGATEAFF. The CDR3 DNA reads TGTGCCAGCAGTCAACAGGGTGGGGCCACTGAAGCTTTCTTT. J is TRBJ1-1 and V is TRBV6-1; D possibly corresponds to TRBD1 (6 bases). V lost 5 bases to trimming and J lost 4 bases, with 14 bases between them. Looked up from germline, CDR1 is MNHNS and CDR2 is SASEGT. The CDR3 is 14 residues long.

The rearrangement links TRBV24-1 to TRBJ2-1, with 7 bases matching TRBD2. The CDR3 contains 16 residues. V dropped 3 bases and J dropped 1; count of bases not matched to a gene: 5. CDR1 KGHDR and CDR2 SFDVKD come from the germline V gene. The CDR3 bases are TGTGCCACCAGTGATCGCGGGAGAGGTTCCTACAATGAGCAGTTCTTC. The encoded protein is CATSDRGRGSYNEQFF.

This clone was seen a few times. The chain has TRBV24-1 and TRBJ2-2; TRBD1 aligns across 11 bases. V was clipped by 4 bases and J by 6 bases; unmatched bases: 6. CDR1 KGHDR and CDR2 SFDVKD come from the germline V gene. The CDR3 loop spans 16 amino acids. The CDR3 nucleotides read TGTGCCACCAGTGACAATGGACAGGGGGCGGCCGGGGAGCTGTTTTTT. This codes for CATSDNGQGAAGELFF.

The CDR3 DNA reads as TGTGCCAGCTCACCGGCGGGGCAGGTCCAAGAGACCCAGTACTTC. It yields the protein CASSPAGQVQETQYF. The gene calls are TRBV18 and TRBJ2-5; tentatively, D is TRBD2 (6 bases). V was clipped by 3 bases and J by 1 base, with 12 bases between them. The CDR3 length is 15 residues. Per germline, CDR1 KGHSH and CDR2 LQKENI. Filled out from reference TRBV18 and TRBJ2-5, the complete variable domain reads NAGVMQNPRHLVRRRGQEARLRCSPMKGHSHVYWYRQLPEEGLKFMVYLQKENIIDESGMPKERFSAEFPKEGPSILRIQQVVRGDSAAYFCASSPAGQVQETQYFGPGTRLLVL.

The V gene is TRBV10-3, the J gene TRBJ1-3, with D perhaps matching TRBD1 (5 bases). Trimming stripped 7 bases from V and 2 bases from J, with 9 bases between. The CDR3 extends over 13 amino acids. CDR1 and CDR2 from the germline V gene are ENHRY and SYGVKD. The CDR3 region is CAITPGTGNTIYF. DNA for the CDR3: TGTGCCATCACCCCAGGGACTGGAAACACCATATATTTT.

The CDR3 DNA follows: TGTGCCAGCAGTGAGGAGACAGGACACACCTACGAGCAGTACTTC. It translates to CASSEETGHTYEQYF. This rearrangement joins TRBV25-1 to TRBJ2-7, with a weak D call TRBD1 (6 bases). Germline lookup yields CDR1 MGHDK and CDR2 SYGVNS. The CDR3 sequence is 15 residues long. Trimming pared 3 bases from V and 2 bases from J, leaving 14 bases between.

The chain joins TRBV19 to TRBJ2-1; 7 bases align to TRBD2. Trimming took 3 bases from V and 8 from J; bases not matched to a gene: 10. CDR1 is LNHDA and CDR2 is SQIVND in the germline V gene (reference sequence). This CDR3 is built from 15 residues. CDR3 protein: CASSISGLRLDEQFF. Written as DNA, the CDR3 is TGTGCCAGTAGTATTTCGGGACTACGGTTGGATGAGCAGTTCTTC.

The chain combines TRBV4-2 with TRBJ1-6, with 7 bases fitting TRBD1. The V gene's germline CDR1 is LGHNA and CDR2 YNFKEQ. The CDR3 runs to 17 residues. V lost 1 base and J lost 0; bases outside the gene matches: 3. For the CDR3, the DNA is TGTGCCAGCAGCCAAGCGACAGGGAGCTCCTATAATTCACCCCTCCACTTT. Translating gives CASSQATGSSYNSPLHF.

The rearrangement links TRBV9 to TRBJ2-1, with a possible D match to TRBD2 (5 bases). This CDR3 spans 13 amino acids. Trimming took off 2 bases at V and 10 bases at J, with 13 bases between the two ends. Germline CDR1 reads SGDLS; CDR2 reads YYNGEE. CDR3 region: CASSVVAPGEQFF. Written as DNA, the CDR3 is TGTGCCAGCAGCGTGGTAGCTCCGGGGGAGCAGTTCTTC.

The chain recombines TRBV11-2 with TRBJ2-1; TRBD2 aligns across 7 bases. Germline trimming cut 0 bases from V and 7 bases from J; bases unmatched to any gene: 6. The CDR3 spans 15 residues. Looked up from germline, CDR1 is SGHAT and CDR2 is FQNNGV. CDR3 loop: CASSLDRTRGNEQFF. The CDR3 DNA reads TGTGCCAGCAGCTTAGATAGGACTAGAGGGAATGAGCAGTTCTTC.

The chain has TRBV5-1 and TRBJ2-1; 14 bases agree with TRBD2. Germline lookup yields CDR1 SGHRS and CDR2 YFSETQ. Trimming cost V 4 bases and J 6 bases; bases outside gene matches: 3. The CDR3 extends over 15 amino acids. The CDR3 DNA reads as TGCGCCAGCAGCGGGGGACTAGCGGGAGTCAATGAGCAGTTCTTC. It codes for CASSGGLAGVNEQFF. Variable domain in full (rest from reference TRBV5-1 and TRBJ2-1): KAGVTQTPRYLIKTRGQQVTLSCSPISGHRSVSWYQQTPGQGLQFLFEYFSETQRNKGNFPGRFSGRQFSNSRSEMNVSTLELGDSALYLCASSGGLAGVNEQFFGPGTRLTVL.

The chain employs TRBV6-4 and TRBJ2-1; 12 positions agree with TRBD2. Germline V CDR1 and CDR2: MRHNA, SNTAGT. V was clipped by 2 bases and J by 6 bases; unmatched bases: 8. The CDR3 is 17 residues long. The CDR3 is CASSDLTGTSGSNEQFF. In nucleotides, the CDR3 is TGTGCCAGCAGTGACCTCACCGGGACTAGCGGGTCCAATGAGCAGTTCTTC.

The chain has TRBV13 and TRBJ2-5; 15 bases agree with TRBD2. V gave up 1 base and J gave up 5 bases; unmatched junction bases: 5. Germline V gene data show CDR1 as PRHDT and CDR2 as FYEKMQ (reference sequence). This CDR3 is built from 17 residues. The CDR3 loop reads CASSLVTGTSGRETQYF. The CDR3 DNA reads as TGTGCCAGCAGCTTAGTAACCGGGACTAGCGGGAGGGAGACCCAGTACTTC.

The chain is built from TRBV9 and TRBJ1-2; a possible D gene is TRBD1 (6 bases). Germline CDR1 SGDLS, CDR2 YYNGEE. CDR3 length: 15 amino acids. Trimming removed 0 bases from V and 8 bases from J, with 17 bases in between. For the CDR3, the DNA is TGTGCCAGCAGCGTAGGGGGGAACAGGGTACGGGGCTACACCTTC. It encodes CASSVGGNRVRGYTF.

This chain uses TRBV7-9 with TRBJ1-1; D might be TRBD1 (6 bases). From germline, CDR1 is SEHNR and CDR2 FQNEAQ (reference sequence). This CDR3 contains 14 residues. Trimming left V 7 bases short and J 1 base short, with 13 bases between. CDR3 residues: CASKLQGRNTEAFF. The CDR3 DNA follows: TGTGCCAGCAAGCTACAGGGAAGGAACACTGAAGCTTTCTTT.

J is TRBJ1-2 and V is TRBV18; 7 nucleotides align to TRBD1. There are 13 residues in the CDR3. The germline V gene encodes CDR1 KGHSH and CDR2 LQKENI. Germline trimming cut 5 bases from V and 4 bases from J; bases unmatched to any gene: 4. The CDR3 DNA reads TGTGCCAGCTCAGAGGGACAGATCTATGGCTACACCTTC. Translated: CASSEGQIYGYTF.

The CDR3 coding sequence is TGTGCCAGCAGCCAAGGGACAGGGGTCATCCAAGAGACCCAGTACTTC. Its protein is CASSQGTGVIQETQYF. This chain joins TRBV16 and TRBJ2-5; 10 nucleotides agree with TRBD1. This CDR3 has 16 residues. The junction had 4 bases not matched to a gene; V was cut back by 2 bases and J by 1 base. Germline CDR1 reads KGHSY; CDR2 reads FQNENV.

The rearrangement joins TRBV24-1 to TRBJ1-6; 9 nucleotides match TRBD1. V shed 9 bases, J shed 9 bases, and the junction held 5 bases outside the gene matches. Germline assignment: CDR1 KGHDR and CDR2 SFDVKD. The CDR3 has 13 amino acids. This CDR3 reads CATSRDRVSPLHF. The DNA for the CDR3 is TGTGCCACCTCACGGGACAGGGTTTCACCCCTCCACTTT.

The V call is TRBV24-1, the J call TRBJ2-5; 11 nucleotides agree with TRBD2. The CDR3 length is 13 residues. Germline V CDR1 and CDR2: KGHDR, SFDVKD. The V gene end was trimmed by 11 bases and the J gene end by 2 bases; junction bases not matched to a gene: 3. CDR3 amino acids: CAISGRGQETQYF. The CDR3 DNA is TGTGCCATTAGCGGGAGGGGGCAAGAGACCCAGTACTTC.

The chain combines TRBV28 with TRBJ2-7; weak D call: TRBD2 (6 bases). Germline V lookup: CDR1 MDHEN, CDR2 SYDVKM. V was trimmed by 3 bases and J by 2 bases, leaving 17 bases between them. The CDR3 sequence is 16 residues long. The CDR3 DNA sequence: TGTGCCAGCAGTTTTCGTACGGGAGTCGTAACCTACGAGCAGTACTTC. Protein: CASSFRTGVVTYEQYF.

The chain uses TRBV27 and TRBJ2-5, with 8 nucleotides matching TRBD2. With V trimmed by 1 base and J by 9 bases, 4 bases remained unmatched. This CDR3 has 13 amino acids. Per germline, CDR1 MNHEY and CDR2 SMNVEV (reference sequence). CDR3 region: CASSLFGTRAQYF. The CDR3 DNA follows: TGTGCCAGCAGTTTATTTGGGACTAGGGCCCAGTACTTC.